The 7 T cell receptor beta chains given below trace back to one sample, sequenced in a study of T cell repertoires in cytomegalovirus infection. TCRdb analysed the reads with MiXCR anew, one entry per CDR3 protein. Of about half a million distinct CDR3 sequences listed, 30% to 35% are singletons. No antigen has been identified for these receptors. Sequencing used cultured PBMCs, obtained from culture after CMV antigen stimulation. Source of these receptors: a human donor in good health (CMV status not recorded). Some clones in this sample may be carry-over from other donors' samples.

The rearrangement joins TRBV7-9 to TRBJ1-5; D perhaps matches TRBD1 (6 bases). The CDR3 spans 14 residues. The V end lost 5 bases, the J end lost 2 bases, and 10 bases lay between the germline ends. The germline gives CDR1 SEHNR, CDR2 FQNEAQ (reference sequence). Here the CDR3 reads CASSAAGGNQPQHF. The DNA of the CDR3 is TGTGCCAGCAGCGCGGCAGGGGGCAATCAGCCCCAGCATTTT.

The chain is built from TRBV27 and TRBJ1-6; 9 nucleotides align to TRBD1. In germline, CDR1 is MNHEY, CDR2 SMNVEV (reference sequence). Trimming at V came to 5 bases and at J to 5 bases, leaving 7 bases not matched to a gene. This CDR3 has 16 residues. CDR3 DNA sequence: TGTGCCAGCAGTCTCAGACGGGACAGGGATAATTCACCCCTCCACTTT. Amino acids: CASSLRRDRDNSPLHF.

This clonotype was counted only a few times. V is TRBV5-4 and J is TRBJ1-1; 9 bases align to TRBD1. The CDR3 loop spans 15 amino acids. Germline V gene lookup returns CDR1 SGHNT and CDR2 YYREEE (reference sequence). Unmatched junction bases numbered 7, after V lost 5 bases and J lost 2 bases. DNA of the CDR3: TGTGCCAGCAGTTACAATACAGGGGGCAACACTGAAGCTTTCTTT. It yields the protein CASSYNTGGNTEAFF.

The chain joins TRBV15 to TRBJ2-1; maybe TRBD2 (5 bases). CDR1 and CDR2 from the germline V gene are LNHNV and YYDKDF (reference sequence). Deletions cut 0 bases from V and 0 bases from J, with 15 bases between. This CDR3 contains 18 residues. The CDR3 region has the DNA TGTGCCACCAGCAGAGATTCACGGGAATTAGTCTCCTACAATGAGCAGTTCTTC. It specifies CATSRDSRELVSYNEQFF.

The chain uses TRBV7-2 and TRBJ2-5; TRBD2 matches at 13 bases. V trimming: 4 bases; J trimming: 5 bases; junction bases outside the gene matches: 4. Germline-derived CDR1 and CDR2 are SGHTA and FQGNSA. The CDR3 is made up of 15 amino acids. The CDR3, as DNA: TGTGCCAGCAGCTACGGACTAGCGGGAGTGGAGACCCAGTACTTC. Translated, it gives CASSYGLAGVETQYF.

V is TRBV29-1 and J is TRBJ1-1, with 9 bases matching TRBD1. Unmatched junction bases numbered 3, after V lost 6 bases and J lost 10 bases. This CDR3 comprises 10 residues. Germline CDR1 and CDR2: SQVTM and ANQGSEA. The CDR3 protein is CSVGDRAAFF. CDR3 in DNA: TGCAGCGTGGGGGACAGGGCAGCTTTCTTT.

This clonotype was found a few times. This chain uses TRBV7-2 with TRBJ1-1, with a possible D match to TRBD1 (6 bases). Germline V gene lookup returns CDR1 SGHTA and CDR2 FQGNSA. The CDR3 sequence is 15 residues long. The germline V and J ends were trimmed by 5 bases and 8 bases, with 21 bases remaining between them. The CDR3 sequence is CASSREPGHGKEAFF. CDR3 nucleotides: TGTGCCAGCAGCCGCGAACCGGGACATGGGAAAGAAGCTTTCTTT.